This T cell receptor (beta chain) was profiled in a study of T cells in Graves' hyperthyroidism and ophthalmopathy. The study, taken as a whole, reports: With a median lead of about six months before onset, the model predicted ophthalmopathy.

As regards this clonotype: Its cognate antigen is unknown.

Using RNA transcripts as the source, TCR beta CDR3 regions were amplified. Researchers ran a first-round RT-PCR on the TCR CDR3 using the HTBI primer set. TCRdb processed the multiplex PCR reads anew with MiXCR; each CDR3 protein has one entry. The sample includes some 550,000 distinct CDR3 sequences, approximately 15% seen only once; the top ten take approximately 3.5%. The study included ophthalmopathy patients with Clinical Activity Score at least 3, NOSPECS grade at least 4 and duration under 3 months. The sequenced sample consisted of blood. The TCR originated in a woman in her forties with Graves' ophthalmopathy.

CDR3 in amino acids: CASSELRSSLYNEQFF. DNA of the CDR3: TGCGCCAGCAGTGAGTTACGATCATCTTTATACAATGAGCAGTTCTTC. The chain carries TRBV10-2 and TRBJ2-1; D not certain. Per germline, CDR1 WSHSY and CDR2 SAAADI. This CDR3 is built from 16 residues. Trimming left V 1 base short and J 4 bases short, with 14 bases between.